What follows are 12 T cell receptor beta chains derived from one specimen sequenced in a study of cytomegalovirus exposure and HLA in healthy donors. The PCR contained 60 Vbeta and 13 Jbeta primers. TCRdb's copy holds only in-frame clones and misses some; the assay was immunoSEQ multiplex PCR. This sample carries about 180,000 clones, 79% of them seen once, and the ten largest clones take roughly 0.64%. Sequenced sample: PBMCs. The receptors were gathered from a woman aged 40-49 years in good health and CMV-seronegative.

The CDR3 spells CASSIKGQGRTEAFF. As DNA, the CDR3 is TGTGCCAGCAGCATAAAAGGACAGGGGAGGACTGAAGCTTTCTTT. The V and J genes are TRBV7-9 and TRBJ1-1, with TRBD1 matching over 9 bases. The length of the CDR3 is 15 residues. V lost 5 bases and J lost 5; bases outside the gene matches: 9. CDR1 is SEHNR, CDR2 FQNEAQ, per germline (reference sequence).

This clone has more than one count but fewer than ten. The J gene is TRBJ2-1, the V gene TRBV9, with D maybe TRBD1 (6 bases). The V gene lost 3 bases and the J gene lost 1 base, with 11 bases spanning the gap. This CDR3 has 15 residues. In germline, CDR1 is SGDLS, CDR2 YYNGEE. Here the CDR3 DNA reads TGTGCCAGCAGCGAGGGGGAGCGGTCCTACAATGAGCAGTTCTTC. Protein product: CASSEGERSYNEQFF.

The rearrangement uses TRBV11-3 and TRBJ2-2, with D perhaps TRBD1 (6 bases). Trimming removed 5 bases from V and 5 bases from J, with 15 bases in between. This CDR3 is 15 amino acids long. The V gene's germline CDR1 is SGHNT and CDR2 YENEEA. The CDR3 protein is CASSEQGVVTGELFF. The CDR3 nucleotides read TGTGCCAGCAGCGAACAGGGAGTGGTGACCGGGGAGCTGTTTTTT.

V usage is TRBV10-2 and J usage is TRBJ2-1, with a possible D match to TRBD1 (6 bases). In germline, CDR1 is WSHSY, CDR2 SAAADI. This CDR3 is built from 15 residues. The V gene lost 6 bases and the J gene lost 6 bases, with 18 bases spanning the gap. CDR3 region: CASRATGPAVNEQFF. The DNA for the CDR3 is TGCGCCAGCAGAGCGACAGGCCCCGCGGTCAATGAGCAGTTCTTC.

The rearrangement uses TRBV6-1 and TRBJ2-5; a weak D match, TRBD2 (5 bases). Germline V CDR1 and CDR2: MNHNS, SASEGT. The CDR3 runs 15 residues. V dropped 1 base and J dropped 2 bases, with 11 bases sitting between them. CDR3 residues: CASSEGPSSQETQYF. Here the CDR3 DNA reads TGTGCCAGCAGTGAAGGGCCTAGCTCGCAAGAGACCCAGTACTTC.

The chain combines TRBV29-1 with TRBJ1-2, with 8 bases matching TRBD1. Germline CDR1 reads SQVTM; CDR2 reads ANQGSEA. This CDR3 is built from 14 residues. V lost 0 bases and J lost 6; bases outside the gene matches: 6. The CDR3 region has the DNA TGCAGCGTTGAAGAATGGGGACAGGAAGATGGCTACACCTTC. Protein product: CSVEEWGQEDGYTF.

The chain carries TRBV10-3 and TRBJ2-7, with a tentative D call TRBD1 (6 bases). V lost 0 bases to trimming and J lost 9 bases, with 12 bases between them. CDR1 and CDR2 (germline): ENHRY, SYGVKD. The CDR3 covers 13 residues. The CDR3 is CAISESKQGRQYF. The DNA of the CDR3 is TGTGCCATCAGTGAGTCGAAGCAGGGGAGGCAGTACTTC.

The CDR3 loop reads CASSPSGGNGGYTF. CDR3 DNA sequence: TGTGCCAGCAGCCCGTCCGGGGGAAATGGTGGCTACACCTTC. J is TRBJ1-2 and V is TRBV7-3, with D possibly matching TRBD1 (5 bases). CDR3 size: 14 residues. Trimming stripped 5 bases from V and 7 bases from J, with 17 bases between. Germline assignment: CDR1 SGHTA and CDR2 FQGTGA.

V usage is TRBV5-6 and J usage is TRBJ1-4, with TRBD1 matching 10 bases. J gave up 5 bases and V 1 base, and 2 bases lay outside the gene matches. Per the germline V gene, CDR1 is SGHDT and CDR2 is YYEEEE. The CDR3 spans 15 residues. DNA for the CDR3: TGTGCCAGCAGCTTGAAGGGACAGGGGAATGAAAAACTGTTTTTT. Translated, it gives CASSLKGQGNEKLFF.

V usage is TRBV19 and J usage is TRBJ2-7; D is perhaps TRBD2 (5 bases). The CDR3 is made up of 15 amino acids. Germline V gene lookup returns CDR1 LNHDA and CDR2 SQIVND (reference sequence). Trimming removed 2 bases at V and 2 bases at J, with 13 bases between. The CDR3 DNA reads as TGTGCCAGTAGTATACCGGGGAGTACAACCTACGAGCAGTACTTC. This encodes CASSIPGSTTYEQYF.

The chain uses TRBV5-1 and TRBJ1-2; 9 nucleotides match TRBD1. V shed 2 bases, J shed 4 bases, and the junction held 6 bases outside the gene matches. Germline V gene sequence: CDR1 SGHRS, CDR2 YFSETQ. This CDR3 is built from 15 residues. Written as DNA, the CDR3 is TGCGCCAGCAGCTTCCAACAGGGGGCCCCCTATGGCTACACCTTC. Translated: CASSFQQGAPYGYTF.

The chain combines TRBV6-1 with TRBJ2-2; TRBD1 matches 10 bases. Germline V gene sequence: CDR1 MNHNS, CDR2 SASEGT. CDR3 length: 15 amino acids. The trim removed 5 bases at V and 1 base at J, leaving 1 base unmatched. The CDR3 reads CASSRDRGNTGELFF. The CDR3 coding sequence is TGTGCCAGCAGTCGGGACAGGGGGAACACCGGGGAGCTGTTTTTT.